This TCR beta chain appears in the sequencing data of a study of T cell responses to AZD1222 COVID-19 vaccine. Regarding the study as a whole: When two AZD1222 doses had been given, Spike-specific TCR breadth and depth rose. Females outnumbered males among donors, who were mostly white British; clonal diversity was possibly underestimated. Across the whole spike, CD4 TCRs peaked at regions 160-218 and 743-854.

Regarding this clone: Its antigen is not known.

This table comes from immunoSEQ multiplex PCR, and its TCRdb copy is limited to in-frame clones, with some not included. The sample records 140,000 to 150,000 clones, approximately 90% being singletons. Trimming took 3 bases from V and 6 from J, leaving 20 bases between them. Germline values: CDR1 LNHNV, CDR2 YYDKDF (reference sequence). CDR3 length: 16 amino acids. Sequences were derived from peripheral blood, sampled 28 days after the second AZD1222 dose. The chain links TRBV15 to TRBJ1-2; TRBD1 is a possible D gene (6 bases). This TCR came from an adult who received the AZD1222 COVID-19 vaccine. The CDR3 DNA reads as TGTGCCACCAGCAGCCCCTCCCCCGGACAGCGTAATGGCTACACCTTC. Its translation is CATSSPSPGQRNGYTF.